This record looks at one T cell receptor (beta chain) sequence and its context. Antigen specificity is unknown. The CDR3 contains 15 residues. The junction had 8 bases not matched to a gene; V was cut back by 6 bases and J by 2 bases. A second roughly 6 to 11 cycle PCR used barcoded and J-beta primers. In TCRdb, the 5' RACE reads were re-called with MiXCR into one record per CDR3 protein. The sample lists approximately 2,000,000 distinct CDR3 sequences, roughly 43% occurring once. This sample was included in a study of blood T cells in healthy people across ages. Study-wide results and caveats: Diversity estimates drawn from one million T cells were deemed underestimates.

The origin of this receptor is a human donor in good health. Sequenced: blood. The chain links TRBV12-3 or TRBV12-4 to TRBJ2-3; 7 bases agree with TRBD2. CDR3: CASRRAGTYTDTQYF. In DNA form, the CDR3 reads TGTGCCAGCAGACGAGCGGGGACTTACACAGATACGCAGTATTTT.